A selection of T cell receptor beta chains follows, all from one sample in a study of T cells after posttransplantation cyclophosphamide. The method was immunoSEQ multiplex PCR; TCRdb's version includes in-frame clones alone and lacks a portion of them. The sample yields some 47,000 clones, about 86% seen once. The sample taken for sequencing was PBMCs. The receptors derive from a man aged 25 to 40 with a blood cancer, CMV-positive, and with a related stem cell donor. Both conserved end residues are part of each CDR3. Fields, in order: J gene, V gene, D gene, clone size, CDR3 DNA, CDR3 protein. A D gene is named only where the DNA matches it firmly. Some rows have no size entry. The others give once, few or many, or a class for an expanded clone.

TRBJ2-7,TRBV5-6,TRBD2,NA,TGTGCCAGCAGACCCGGACTAGCGGGAGGATTATACGAGCAGTACTTC,CASRPGLAGGLYEQYF
TRBJ2-1,TRBV5-1,TRBD2,NA,TGCGCCAGCAGCTTGATCGGGACTAGCGCTTACAATGAGCAGTTCTTC,CASSLIGTSAYNEQFF
TRBJ2-3,TRBV7-3,NA,NA,TGTGCCAGCAGCTTCGCCGGGGGAGATACGCAGTATTTT,CASSFAGGDTQYF
TRBJ2-7,TRBV2,TRBD2,NA,TGTGCCAGCAGAGTTTCTAGCGGGCCTTCCTACGAGCAGTACTTC,CASRVSSGPSYEQYF
TRBJ2-2,TRBV5-8,NA,NA,TGTGCCAGCAGTTCCCGGACACCGCCGAACACCGGGGAGCTGTTTTTT,CASSSRTPPNTGELFF
TRBJ1-2,TRBV29-1,TRBD1,NA,TGCAGCATAAAAGGGGGCGATTATGGCTACACCTTC,CSIKGGDYGYTF
TRBJ2-1,TRBV5-1,TRBD2,few,TGCGCCAGCGGGGGGGGGAATGAGCAGTTCTTC,CASGGGNEQFF
TRBJ2-7,TRBV2,NA,NA,TGTGCCAGCAGCGAAGACAGACCCTACGAGCAGTACTTC,CASSEDRPYEQYF
TRBJ2-1,TRBV5-1,NA,few,TGCGCCAGCACGGAGAGCTCCTACAATGAGCAGTTCTTC,CASTESSYNEQFF
TRBJ2-1,TRBV5-1,NA,NA,TGCGCCAGCAGCTTTGACAGATACAATGAGCAGTTCTTC,CASSFDRYNEQFF
TRBJ1-2,TRBV19,TRBD1,once,TGTGCCAGTAGTCCCGGGACAGGGTTGGATTATGGCTACACCTTC,CASSPGTGLDYGYTF
TRBJ1-2,TRBV5-6,TRBD1,few,TGTGCCAGCACCGGACAGGGGGGAGACTATGGCTACACCTTC,CASTGQGGDYGYTF
TRBJ2-3,TRBV9,TRBD2,NA,TGTCCCAGAACGGCTAGCGGGAGGTTAGTAAGCACAGATACGCAGTATTTT,CPRTASGRLVSTDTQYF
TRBJ1-1,TRBV14,NA,NA,TGTGCCAGCAGCCAAGAAGGGGCAGGTGATAACACTGAAGCTTTCTTT,CASSQEGAGDNTEAFF
TRBJ1-1,TRBV30,TRBD1,NA,TGTGCCTGGAGTGTACCAGGGGGAGACACTGAAGCTTTCTTT,CAWSVPGGDTEAFF
TRBJ1-1,TRBV5-1,NA,NA,TGCGCCAGCAGCTTGGGGACAGCGAACACTGAAGCTTTCTTT,CASSLGTANTEAFF
TRBJ2-3,TRBV11-3,NA,NA,TGTGCCAGCAGCTTAGCGCCTAGCCTGTTCACTAGCACAGATACGCAGTATTTT,CASSLAPSLFTSTDTQYF
TRBJ2-7,TRBV30,NA,NA,TGTGCCTGGAGTGGGTATTTCGCACAGGGTGGTTACGAGCAGTACTTC,CAWSGYFAQGGYEQYF
TRBJ2-7,TRBV28,TRBD2,NA,TGTGCCAGCAGTTTATTTCCCGGCAGGAAAGTTACTAGCGGGAGGCTCCGTGATTACGAGCAGTACTTC,CASSLFPGRKVTSGRLRDYEQYF
TRBJ2-5,TRBV5-1,TRBD1,NA,TGCGCCAGCAGCACCGGACAGGGGAGACGAGAGACCCAGTACTTC,CASSTGQGRRETQYF
TRBJ2-7,TRBV6-5,NA,NA,TGTGCCAGCAGTTACTCGGGGCAGGGGAGCTACGAGCAGTACTTC,CASSYSGQGSYEQYF
TRBJ2-7,TRBV28,NA,NA,TGTGCCAGCAGGGGGACTACCGAGGGGGTGGGCTACGAGCAGTACTTC,CASRGTTEGVGYEQYF
TRBJ2-3,TRBV7-2,NA,NA,TGTGCCAGCAGCTTCGGTACGCAGTATTTT,CASSFGTQYF
TRBJ1-5,TRBV6-1,NA,few,TGTGCCAGCAGTGAAAAGGAGGAGGGGTGGGAGCCCCAGCATTTT,CASSEKEEGWEPQHF